This T cell receptor beta chain appears in the sequencing data of a study of T cell responses to AZD1222 COVID-19 vaccine. Background on the study: Second doses at about 4 or about 12 weeks were pooled. Overall study findings and caveats: White British people made up most donors, females outnumbered males, and clonal diversity was possibly underestimated. Reports say nearly half of spike-specific TCRs go after unmutated variant regions.

Worth noting for this clone: Antigen specificity is unknown.

The protocol was immunoSEQ multiplex PCR, while the TCRdb copy is restricted to in-frame clones and leaves out a portion. There are 140,000 or so clones in the sample; about 89% occur only once, and over 3.5% lies in the top ten. The source material was peripheral blood, sampled on day 0 of AZD1222 vaccination. This receptor was identified in an adult in good health.

The CDR3 region is CASSVGTGSSEKLFF. In nucleotides, the CDR3 is TGCGCCAGCAGCGTGGGGACAGGGTCGTCTGAAAAACTGTTTTTT. The chain couples TRBV5-1 to TRBJ1-4; 9 bases map to TRBD1. The CDR3 totals 15 residues. CDR1 and CDR2 (germline): SGHRS, YFSETQ. Losses at the gene ends were 4 bases for V and 7 bases for J; bases not matched to a gene: 8. The whole variable domain, filled in from reference TRBV5-1 and TRBJ1-4, reads KAGVTQTPRYLIKTRGQQVTLSCSPISGHRSVSWYQQTPGQGLQFLFEYFSETQRNKGNFPGRFSGRQFSNSRSEMNVSTLELGDSALYLCASSVGTGSSEKLFFGSGTQLSVL.